The clone carrying this T cell receptor beta chain came up once. Its specificity is not known. The sample belongs to a study of OX40 agonist ivuxolimab in advanced cancers. About the research overall: Ivuxolimab, an agonistic anti-OX40 (CD134) antibody, was given to patients. General study results and limits: At 0.1 to 3.0 mg/kg and by week 6, CD4+ and CD8+ T cells in the blood had expanded clonally. Some of the nonresponding patients also showed low levels of normalized T-cell clonal expansion.

Germline V gene lookup returns CDR1 SGHVS and CDR2 FQNEAQ. V trimming: 1 base; J trimming: 8 bases; junction bases outside the gene matches: 5. The CDR3 is made up of 15 amino acids. Clones were read by immunoSEQ multiplex PCR, and TCRdb kept only the in-frame ones, dropping some. In the table there are about 93,000 clones, just over 90% of which are singletons. Blood was sampled at baseline, cycle 4 day 1, and cycle 7 day 1. The chain has TRBV7-8 and TRBJ1-4, with 9 bases fitting TRBD1. The specimen comprised CD4+ or CD8+ T cells sorted from blood, sampled in a trial of the OX40 agonist ivuxolimab. This TCR came from an adult with an advanced solid tumor such as melanoma, head and neck, liver or kidney cancer. The CDR3 protein is CASSLEDRGAEKLFF. CDR3 nucleotide sequence: TGTGCCAGCAGCTTAGAAGACAGGGGGGCGGAAAAACTGTTTTTT.